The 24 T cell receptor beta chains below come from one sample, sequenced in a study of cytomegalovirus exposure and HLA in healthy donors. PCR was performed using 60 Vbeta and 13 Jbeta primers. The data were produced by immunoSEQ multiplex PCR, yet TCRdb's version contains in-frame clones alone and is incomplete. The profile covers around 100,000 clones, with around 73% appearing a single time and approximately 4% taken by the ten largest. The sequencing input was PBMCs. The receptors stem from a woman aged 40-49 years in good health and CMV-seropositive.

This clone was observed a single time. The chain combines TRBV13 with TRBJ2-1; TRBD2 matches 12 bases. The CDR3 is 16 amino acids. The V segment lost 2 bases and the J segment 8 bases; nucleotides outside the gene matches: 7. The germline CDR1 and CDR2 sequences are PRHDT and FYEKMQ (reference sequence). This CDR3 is CASSLRVGLAGYEQFF. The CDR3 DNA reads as TGTGCCAGCAGCTTAAGGGTGGGACTAGCGGGTTATGAGCAGTTCTTC.

Here the CDR3 DNA reads TGTGCCCTCCGACAGGACTTATTGAACACTGAAGCTTTCTTT. It codes for CALRQDLLNTEAFF. The chain joins TRBV10-3 to TRBJ1-1; possibly TRBD1 for D (6 bases). Trimming pared 11 bases from V and 0 bases from J, leaving 16 bases between. The CDR3 spans 14 residues. The germline gives CDR1 ENHRY, CDR2 SYGVKD.

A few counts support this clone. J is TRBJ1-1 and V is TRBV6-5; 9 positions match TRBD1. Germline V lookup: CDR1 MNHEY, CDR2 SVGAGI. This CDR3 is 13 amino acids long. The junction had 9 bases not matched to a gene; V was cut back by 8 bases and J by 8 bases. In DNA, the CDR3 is TGTGCCAGCCTAAACCCAGGGACAGGGGAAGCTTTCTTT. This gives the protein CASLNPGTGEAFF.

The DNA for the CDR3 is TGTGCCAGCAGCATAGCGGGAGGGCCGCGAGAGACCCAGTACTTC. This gives the protein CASSIAGGPRETQYF. V and J are TRBV2 and TRBJ2-5; 11 nucleotides agree with TRBD2. The CDR3 runs to 15 residues. J lost 4 bases, V lost 6 bases, and 7 bases had no gene match. Germline assignment: CDR1 SNHLY and CDR2 FYNNEI.

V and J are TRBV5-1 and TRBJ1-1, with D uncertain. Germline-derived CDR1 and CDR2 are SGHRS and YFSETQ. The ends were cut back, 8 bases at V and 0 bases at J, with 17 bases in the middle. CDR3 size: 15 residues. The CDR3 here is CASAQDNRLNTEAFF. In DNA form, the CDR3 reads TGCGCCAGTGCGCAAGACAACCGCTTGAACACTGAAGCTTTCTTT.

As DNA, the CDR3 is TGTGCCAGCCAGGGACAGGGGGAAAAACTGTTTTTT. Its protein is CASQGQGEKLFF. The rearrangement joins TRBV6-1 to TRBJ1-4; 10 nucleotides agree with TRBD1. CDR3 length equals 12 residues. Germline CDR1 MNHNS, CDR2 SASEGT. J lost 8 bases, V lost 8 bases, and 2 bases had no gene match.

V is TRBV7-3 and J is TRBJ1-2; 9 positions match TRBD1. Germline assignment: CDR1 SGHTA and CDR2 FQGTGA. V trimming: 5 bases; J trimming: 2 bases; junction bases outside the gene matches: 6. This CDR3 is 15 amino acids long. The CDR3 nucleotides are TGTGCCAGCAGCCCGGACAGGGGACCGAACTATGGCTACACCTTC. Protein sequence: CASSPDRGPNYGYTF.

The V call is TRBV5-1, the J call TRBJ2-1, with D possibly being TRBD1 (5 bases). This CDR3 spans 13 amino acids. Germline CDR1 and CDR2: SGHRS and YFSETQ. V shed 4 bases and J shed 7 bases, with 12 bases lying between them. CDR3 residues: CASSLMTENEQFF. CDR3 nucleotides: TGCGCCAGCAGCCTTATGACAGAAAATGAGCAGTTCTTC.

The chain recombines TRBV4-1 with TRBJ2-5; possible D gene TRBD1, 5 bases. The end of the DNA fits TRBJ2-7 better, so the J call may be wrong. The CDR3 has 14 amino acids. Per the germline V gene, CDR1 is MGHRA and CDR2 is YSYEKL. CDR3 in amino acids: CASSQHQGAYEQYF. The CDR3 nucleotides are TGCGCCAGCAGCCAGCACCAAGGGGCCTACGAGCAGTACTTC.

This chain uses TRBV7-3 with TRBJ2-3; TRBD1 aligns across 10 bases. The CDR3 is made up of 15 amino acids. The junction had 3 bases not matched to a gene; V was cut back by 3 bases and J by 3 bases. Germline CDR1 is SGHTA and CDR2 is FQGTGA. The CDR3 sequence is CASSFRTGGTDTQYF. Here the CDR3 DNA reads TGTGCCAGCAGCTTTAGGACAGGGGGGACAGATACGCAGTATTTT.

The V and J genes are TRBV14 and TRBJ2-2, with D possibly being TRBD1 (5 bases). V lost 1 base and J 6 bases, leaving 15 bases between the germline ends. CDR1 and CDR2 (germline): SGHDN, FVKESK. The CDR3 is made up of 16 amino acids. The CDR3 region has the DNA TGTGCCAGCAGCCAAGTCAGGGCATCGAATGCCGGGGAGCTGTTTTTT. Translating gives CASSQVRASNAGELFF.

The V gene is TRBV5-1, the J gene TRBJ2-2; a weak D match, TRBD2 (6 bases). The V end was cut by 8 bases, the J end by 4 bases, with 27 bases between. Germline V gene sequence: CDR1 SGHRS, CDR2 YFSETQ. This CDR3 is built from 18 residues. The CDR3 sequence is CASTLLALVQGGTGELFF. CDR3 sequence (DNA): TGCGCCAGTACCTTATTAGCCCTGGTGCAGGGAGGCACCGGGGAGCTGTTTTTT. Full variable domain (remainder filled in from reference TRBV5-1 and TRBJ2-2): KAGVTQTPRYLIKTRGQQVTLSCSPISGHRSVSWYQQTPGQGLQFLFEYFSETQRNKGNFPGRFSGRQFSNSRSEMNVSTLELGDSALYLCASTLLALVQGGTGELFFGEGSRLTVL.

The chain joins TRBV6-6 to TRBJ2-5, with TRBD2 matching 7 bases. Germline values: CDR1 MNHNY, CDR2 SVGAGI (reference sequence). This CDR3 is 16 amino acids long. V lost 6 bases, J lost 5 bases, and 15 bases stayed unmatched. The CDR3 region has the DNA TGTGCCAGCAGCCTACTGCCAGGGAGGGGCGACGAGACCCAGTACTTC. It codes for CASSLLPGRGDETQYF.

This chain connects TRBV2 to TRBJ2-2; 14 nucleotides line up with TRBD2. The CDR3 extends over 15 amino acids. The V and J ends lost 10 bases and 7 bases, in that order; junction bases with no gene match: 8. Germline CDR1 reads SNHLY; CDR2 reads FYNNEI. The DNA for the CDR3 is TGTGCCACCCGACCGGGACTAGCGGGAGACGGGGAGCTGTTTTTT. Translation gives CATRPGLAGDGELFF.

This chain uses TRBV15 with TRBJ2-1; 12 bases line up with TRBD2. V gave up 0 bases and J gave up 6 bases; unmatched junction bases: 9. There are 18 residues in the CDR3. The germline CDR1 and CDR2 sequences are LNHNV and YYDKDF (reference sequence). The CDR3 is CATSRDLTSGSVGNEQFF. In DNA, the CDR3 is TGTGCCACCAGCAGAGATTTGACTAGCGGGAGTGTTGGCAATGAGCAGTTCTTC.

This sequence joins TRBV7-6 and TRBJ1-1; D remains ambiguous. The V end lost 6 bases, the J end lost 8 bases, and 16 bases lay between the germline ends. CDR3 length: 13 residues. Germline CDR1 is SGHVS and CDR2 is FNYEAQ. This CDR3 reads CASRPRGGSEAFF. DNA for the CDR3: TGTGCCAGCAGGCCCCGGGGAGGTTCCGAAGCTTTCTTT.

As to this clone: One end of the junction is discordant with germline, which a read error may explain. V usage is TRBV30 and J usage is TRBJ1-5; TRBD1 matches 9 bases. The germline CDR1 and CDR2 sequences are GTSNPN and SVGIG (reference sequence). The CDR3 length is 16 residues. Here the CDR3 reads CAWSVGRQGVNRPQHF. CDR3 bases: TGTGCCTGGAGTGTAGGACGACAGGGGGTGAATCGGCCCCAGCATTTT.

DNA of the CDR3: TGCAGCGTTGAAACTAATACGCAGTATTTT. Translating gives CSVETNTQYF. V and J are TRBV29-1 and TRBJ2-3; D gene ambiguous. Per germline, CDR1 SQVTM and CDR2 ANQGSEA. V was shortened by 2 bases and J by 7 bases, with 4 bases between the two germline ends. This CDR3 spans 10 amino acids.

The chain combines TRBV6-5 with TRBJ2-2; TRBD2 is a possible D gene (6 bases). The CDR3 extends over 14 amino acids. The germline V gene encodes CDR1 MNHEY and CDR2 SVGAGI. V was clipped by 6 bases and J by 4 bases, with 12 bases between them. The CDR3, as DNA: TGTGCCAGCAGGGAACCCGGGGGCACCGGGGAGCTGTTTTTT. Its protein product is CASREPGGTGELFF.

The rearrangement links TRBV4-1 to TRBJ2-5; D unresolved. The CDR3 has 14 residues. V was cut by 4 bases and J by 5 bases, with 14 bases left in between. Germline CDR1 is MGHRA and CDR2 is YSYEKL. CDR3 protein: CASSRLPGSETQYF. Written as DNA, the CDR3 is TGCGCCAGCAGCCGTCTCCCAGGTTCGGAGACCCAGTACTTC.

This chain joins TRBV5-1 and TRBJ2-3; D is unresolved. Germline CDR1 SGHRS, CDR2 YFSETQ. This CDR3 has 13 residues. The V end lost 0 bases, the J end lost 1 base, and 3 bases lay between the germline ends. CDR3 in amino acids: CASSLVGTDTQYF. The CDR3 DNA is TGCGCCAGCAGCTTGGTAGGCACAGATACGCAGTATTTT.

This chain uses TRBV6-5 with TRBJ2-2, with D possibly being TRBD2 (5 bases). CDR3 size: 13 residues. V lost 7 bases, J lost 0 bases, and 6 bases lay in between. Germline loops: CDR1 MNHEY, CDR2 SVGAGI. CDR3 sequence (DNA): TGTGCCAGCATGGGAGCGAACACCGGGGAGCTGTTTTTT. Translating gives CASMGANTGELFF.

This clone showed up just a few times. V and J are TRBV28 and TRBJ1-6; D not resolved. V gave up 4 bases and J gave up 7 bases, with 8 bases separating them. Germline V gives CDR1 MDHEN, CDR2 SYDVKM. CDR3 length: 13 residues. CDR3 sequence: CASSSITNSPLHF. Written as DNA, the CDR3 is TGTGCCAGCAGTTCGATAACAAATTCACCCCTCCACTTT.

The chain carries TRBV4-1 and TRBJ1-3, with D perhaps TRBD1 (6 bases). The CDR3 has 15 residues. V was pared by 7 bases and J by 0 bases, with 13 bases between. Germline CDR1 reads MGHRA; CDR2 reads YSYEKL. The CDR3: CASTLGTSSGNTIYF. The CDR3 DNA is TGCGCCAGCACCCTAGGGACAAGCTCTGGAAACACCATATATTTT.